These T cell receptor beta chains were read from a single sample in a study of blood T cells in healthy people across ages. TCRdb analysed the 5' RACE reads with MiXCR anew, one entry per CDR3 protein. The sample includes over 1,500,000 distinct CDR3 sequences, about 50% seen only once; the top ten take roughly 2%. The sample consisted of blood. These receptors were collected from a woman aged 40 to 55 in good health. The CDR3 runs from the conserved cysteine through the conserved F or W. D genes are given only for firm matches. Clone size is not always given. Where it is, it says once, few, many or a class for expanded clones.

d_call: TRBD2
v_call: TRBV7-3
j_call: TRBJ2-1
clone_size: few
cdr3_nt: TGTGCCAGCAGCTTAGGGACTAGCAGTCGGTACAATGAGCAGTTCTTC
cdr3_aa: CASSLGTSSRYNEQFF

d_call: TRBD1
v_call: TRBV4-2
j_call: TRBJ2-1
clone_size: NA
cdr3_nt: TGTGCCAGCAGCCAGGGACAGGGCGGGGATGAGCAGTTCTTC
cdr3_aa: CASSQGQGGDEQFF

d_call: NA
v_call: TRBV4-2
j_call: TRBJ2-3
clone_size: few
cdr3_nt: TGTGCCAGCAGCCAAGACTCGATACCAGATACGCAGTATTTT
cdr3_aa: CASSQDSIPDTQYF

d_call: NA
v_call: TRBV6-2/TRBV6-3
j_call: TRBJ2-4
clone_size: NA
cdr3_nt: TGTGCCAGCAGAGAGATTGGGACGCTTAACATTCAGTACTTC
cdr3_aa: CASREIGTLNIQYF

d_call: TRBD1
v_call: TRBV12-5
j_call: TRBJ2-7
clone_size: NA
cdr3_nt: TGTGCTAGTGGTTCCACCCTCGACAGGGGAGGAGAGTACGAGCAGTACTTC
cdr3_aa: CASGSTLDRGGEYEQYF

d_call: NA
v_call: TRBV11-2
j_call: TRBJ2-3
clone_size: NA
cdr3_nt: TGTGCCAGCAGCCCGGGACGGCGGACAGTTCATACGCAGTATTTT
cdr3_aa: CASSPGRRTVHTQYF

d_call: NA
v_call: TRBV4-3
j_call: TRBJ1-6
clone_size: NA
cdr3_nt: TGCGCCAGCAGCCAAGTGCCGGGAGAGGACTCACCCCTCCACTTT
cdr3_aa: CASSQVPGEDSPLHF

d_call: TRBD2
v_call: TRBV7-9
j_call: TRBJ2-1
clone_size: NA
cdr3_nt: TGTGCCAGCAGCCCTACGGGACTACCACACCCAGAGCAGTTCTTC
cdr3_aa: CASSPTGLPHPEQFF

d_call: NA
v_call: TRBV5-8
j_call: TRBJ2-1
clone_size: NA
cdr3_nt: TGTGCCAGCAGCTTGCCACCCCAGGGATTAGGCAATGAGCAGTTCTTC
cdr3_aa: CASSLPPQGLGNEQFF

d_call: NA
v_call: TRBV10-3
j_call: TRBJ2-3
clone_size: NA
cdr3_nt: TGTGCCATCAGCGTAGGGAGTTCTAGCACAGATACGCAGTATTTT
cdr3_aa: CAISVGSSSTDTQYF

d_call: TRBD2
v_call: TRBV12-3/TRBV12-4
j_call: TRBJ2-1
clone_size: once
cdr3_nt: TGTGCCAGCAGTTTAGCGGCGCCGGGACTAGCAGTAAATGAGCAGTTCTTC
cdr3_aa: CASSLAAPGLAVNEQFF

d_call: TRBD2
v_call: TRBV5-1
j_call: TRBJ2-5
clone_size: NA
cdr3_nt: TGCGCCAGCAGCTTGGAGTCTAGCGGGGGTGAGACCCAGTACTTC
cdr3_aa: CASSLESSGGETQYF

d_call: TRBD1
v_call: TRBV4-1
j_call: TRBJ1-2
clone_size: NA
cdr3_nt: TGCGCCAGCAGCCAAGATCCGGGACAGGGTAGGATCTATGGCTACACCTTC
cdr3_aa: CASSQDPGQGRIYGYTF

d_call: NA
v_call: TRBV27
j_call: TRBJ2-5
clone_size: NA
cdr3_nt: TGTGCCAGCAGTTTTCTGCTGGGAGACCAAGAGACCCAGTACTTC
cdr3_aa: CASSFLLGDQETQYF

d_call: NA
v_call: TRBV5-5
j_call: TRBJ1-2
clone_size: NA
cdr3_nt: TGTGCCAGCAGCTCCGAAACAGCTAACTATGGCTACACCTTC
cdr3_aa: CASSSETANYGYTF

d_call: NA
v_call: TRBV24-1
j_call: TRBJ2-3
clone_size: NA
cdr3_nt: TGTGCCACCAGTGACCCGGACAGACTCGGCACAGATACGCAGTATTTT
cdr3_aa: CATSDPDRLGTDTQYF

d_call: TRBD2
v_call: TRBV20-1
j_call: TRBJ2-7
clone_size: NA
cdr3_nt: TGCAGTGCGAACCAGCGGGGGGCCCTCTACGAGCAGTACTTC
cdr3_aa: CSANQRGALYEQYF

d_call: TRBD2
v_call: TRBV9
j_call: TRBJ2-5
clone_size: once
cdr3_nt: TGTGCCAGCAGCGTAGTAGCCCAGCAAGGGCTAGCGGGGTCGTCAAATGAGCAGTACTTC
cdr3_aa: CASSVVAQQGLAGSSNEQYF

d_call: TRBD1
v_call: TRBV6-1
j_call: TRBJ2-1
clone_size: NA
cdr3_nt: TGTGCCATAATCGGGACAGGGAGGCTAATGAAGCAGTTCTTC
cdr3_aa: CAIIGTGRLMKQFF

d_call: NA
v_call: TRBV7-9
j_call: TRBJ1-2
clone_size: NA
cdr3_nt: TGTGCCAGCAGCTCCTCATTCTCGGGCTACACCTTC
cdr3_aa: CASSSSFSGYTF

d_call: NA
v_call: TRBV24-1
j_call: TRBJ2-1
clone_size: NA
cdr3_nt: TGTGCCACCAGTGATTGGACACAGGGTAATGAGCAGTTCTTC
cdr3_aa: CATSDWTQGNEQFF

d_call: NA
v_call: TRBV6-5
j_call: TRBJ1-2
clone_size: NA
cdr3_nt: TGTGCCAGCATAGACAGTCTCTATGGCTACACCTTC
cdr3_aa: CASIDSLYGYTF

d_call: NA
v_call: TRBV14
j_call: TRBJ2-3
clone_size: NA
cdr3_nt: TGTGCCAGCAGCCTGGATAGGGTACCCACAGATACGCAGTATTTT
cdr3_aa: CASSLDRVPTDTQYF

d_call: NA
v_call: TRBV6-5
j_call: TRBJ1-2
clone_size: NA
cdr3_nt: TGTGCCAGCACCCGTGGGCAGAACTATGGCTACACCTTC
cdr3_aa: CASTRGQNYGYTF

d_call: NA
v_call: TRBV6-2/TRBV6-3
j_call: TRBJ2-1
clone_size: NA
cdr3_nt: TGTGCCAGCAGTTACCACGGTCCCCAGGCGGAGCAGTTCTTC
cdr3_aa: CASSYHGPQAEQFF

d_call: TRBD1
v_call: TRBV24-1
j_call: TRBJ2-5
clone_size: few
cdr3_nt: TGTGCCACCAGTGATCCCCGAGGGGGCTTGGAGACCCAGTACTTC
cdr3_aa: CATSDPRGGLETQYF

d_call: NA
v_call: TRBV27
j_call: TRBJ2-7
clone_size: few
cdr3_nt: TGTGCCGTGGGCAGAAACTACGAGCAGTACTTC
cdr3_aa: CAVGRNYEQYF

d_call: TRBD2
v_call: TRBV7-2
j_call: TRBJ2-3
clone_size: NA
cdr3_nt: TGTGCCAGCAGCTCAAAGCGGGGGGTCACAGATACGCAGTATTTT
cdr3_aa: CASSSKRGVTDTQYF

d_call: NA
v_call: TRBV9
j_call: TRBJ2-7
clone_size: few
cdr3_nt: TGTGCCAGCAGCGCGGGGGCGGGCCGCCCGGACTACGAGCAGTACTTC
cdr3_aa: CASSAGAGRPDYEQYF

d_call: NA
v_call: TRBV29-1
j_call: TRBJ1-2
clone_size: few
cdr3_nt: TGCAGCGTTGAATTACCCGGTCGGGGCTACACCTTC
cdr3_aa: CSVELPGRGYTF

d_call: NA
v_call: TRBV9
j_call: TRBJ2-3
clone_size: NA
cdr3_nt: TGTGCCAGCAGCGACCGGGCTATAAGAACAAATACGCAGTATTTT
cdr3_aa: CASSDRAIRTNTQYF

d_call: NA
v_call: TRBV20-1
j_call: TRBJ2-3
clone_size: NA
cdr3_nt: TGCAGTGCTAGAGATATAGGGGGTGGGACAGATACGCAGTATTTT
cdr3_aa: CSARDIGGGTDTQYF

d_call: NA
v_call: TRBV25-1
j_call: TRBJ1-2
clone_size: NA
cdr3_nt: TGTGCCAGCAGTGAATTCGAACAGGACGACTACACCTTC
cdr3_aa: CASSEFEQDDYTF

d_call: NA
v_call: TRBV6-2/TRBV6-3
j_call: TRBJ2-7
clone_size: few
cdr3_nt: TGTGCCAGCAGTTACCCTTCTTACACCTACGAGCAGTACTTC
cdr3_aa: CASSYPSYTYEQYF

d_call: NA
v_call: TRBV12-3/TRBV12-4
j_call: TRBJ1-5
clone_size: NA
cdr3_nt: TGTGCCAGCAGCCTAGGGGCAGAGGGTCGGAGTCAGCCCCAGCATTTT
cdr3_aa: CASSLGAEGRSQPQHF

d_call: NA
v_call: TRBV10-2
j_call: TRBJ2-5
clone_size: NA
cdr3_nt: TGCGCCAGCAGCAAGAGGGGGGGGGCGCAGCAAGAGACCCAGTACTTC
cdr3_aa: CASSKRGGAQQETQYF

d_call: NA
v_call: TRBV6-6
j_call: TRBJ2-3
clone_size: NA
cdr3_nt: TGTGCCGGGGGCACCGCGGCAGATACGCAGTATTTT
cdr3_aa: CAGGTAADTQYF

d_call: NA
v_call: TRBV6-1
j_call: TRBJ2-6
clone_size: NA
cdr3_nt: TGTGCCAGCAGTCCCAAGTCTTGGACACTAACCTCTGGGGCCAACGTCCTGACTTTC
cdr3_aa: CASSPKSWTLTSGANVLTF

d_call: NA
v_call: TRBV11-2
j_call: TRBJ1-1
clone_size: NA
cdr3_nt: TGTGCCAGCAGCCCAACACTGAACACTGAAGCTTTCTTT
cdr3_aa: CASSPTLNTEAFF

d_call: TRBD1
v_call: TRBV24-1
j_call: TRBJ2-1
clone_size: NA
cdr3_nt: TGTGCCACCAGTGATACCCGGACAGGGGATCGGGATGAGCAGTTCTTC
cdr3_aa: CATSDTRTGDRDEQFF

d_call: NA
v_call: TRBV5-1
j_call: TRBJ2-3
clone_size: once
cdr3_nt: TGCGCCACCCAGCTTGGCCCGGGCCCAGATACGCAGTATTTT
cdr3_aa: CATQLGPGPDTQYF

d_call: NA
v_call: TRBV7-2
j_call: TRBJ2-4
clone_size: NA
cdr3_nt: TGTGCCGGCAGTGGGTTTTCAGGAGAGCAGTACTTC
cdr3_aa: CAGSGFSGEQYF

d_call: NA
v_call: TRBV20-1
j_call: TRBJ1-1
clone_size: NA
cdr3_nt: TGCAGTGCTAACCGACGGGCTATGAACACTGAAGCTTTCTTT
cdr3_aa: CSANRRAMNTEAFF

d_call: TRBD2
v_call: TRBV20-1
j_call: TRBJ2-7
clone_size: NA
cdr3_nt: TGCAGTGCTCGATTAACCCCGGGACTAGCGGTTCCCTACGAGCAGTACTTC
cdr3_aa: CSARLTPGLAVPYEQYF

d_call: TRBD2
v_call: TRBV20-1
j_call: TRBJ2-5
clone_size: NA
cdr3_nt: TGCAGTGCTCCCCGCGGGACTAAGGAGACCCAGTACTTC
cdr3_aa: CSAPRGTKETQYF

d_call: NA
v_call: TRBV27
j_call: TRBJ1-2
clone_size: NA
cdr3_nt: TGTGCCAGCAGTTCCTCGTTGACCGCTAACTATGGCTACACCTTC
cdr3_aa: CASSSSLTANYGYTF

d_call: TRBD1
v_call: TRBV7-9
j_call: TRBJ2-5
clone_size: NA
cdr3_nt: TGTGCCAGCACTGGACAGGGGGTGAACCGAGAGACCCAGTACTTC
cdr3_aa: CASTGQGVNRETQYF

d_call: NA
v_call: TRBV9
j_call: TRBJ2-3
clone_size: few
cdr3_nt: TGTGCCAGCAAAAGGGAAGAGACAGATACGCAGTATTTT
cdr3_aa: CASKREETDTQYF

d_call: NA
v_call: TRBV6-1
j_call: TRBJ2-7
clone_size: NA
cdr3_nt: TGTGCCAGCAGTGAAGCAGGGGGGGTCGAGCAGTACTTC
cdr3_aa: CASSEAGGVEQYF

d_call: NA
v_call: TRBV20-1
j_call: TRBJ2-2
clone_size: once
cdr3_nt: TGCAGTGCTCCAGGGTTCACCGGGGAGCTGTTTTTT
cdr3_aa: CSAPGFTGELFF

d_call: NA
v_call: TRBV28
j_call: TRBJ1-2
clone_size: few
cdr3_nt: TGTGCCAGCAGTTGGGAGTTCTATGGCTACACCTTC
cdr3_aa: CASSWEFYGYTF

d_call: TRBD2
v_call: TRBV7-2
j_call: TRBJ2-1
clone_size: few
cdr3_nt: TGTGCCACCACTCTTATTTCGGGGGGGGCATTAGGTGAGCAGTTCTTC
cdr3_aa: CATTLISGGALGEQFF

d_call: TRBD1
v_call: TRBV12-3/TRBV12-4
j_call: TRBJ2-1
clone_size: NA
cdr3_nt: TGTGCCAGCATCGACAGGGTGGGCGAAAATGAGCAGTTCTTC
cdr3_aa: CASIDRVGENEQFF

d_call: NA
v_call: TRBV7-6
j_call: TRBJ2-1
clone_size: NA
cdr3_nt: TGTGCCAGCAGCGATACCCTTGAGCAGTTCTTC
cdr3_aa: CASSDTLEQFF

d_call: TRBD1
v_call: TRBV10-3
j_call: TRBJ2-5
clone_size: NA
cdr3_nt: TGTGCCATCAGTGTAGGGACAGGGGGCGATGAGCAGTACTTC
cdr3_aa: CAISVGTGGDEQYF

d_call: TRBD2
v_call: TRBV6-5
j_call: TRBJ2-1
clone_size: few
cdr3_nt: TGTGCCAGCAGTTCTAACCCCGGACTAGCGGGGAACAATGAGCAGTTCTTC
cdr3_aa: CASSSNPGLAGNNEQFF

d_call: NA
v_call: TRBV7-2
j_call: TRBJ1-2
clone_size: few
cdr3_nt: TGTGCCAGCAGCCAAAGGACGGAGGCTGGCTACACCTTC
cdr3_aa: CASSQRTEAGYTF

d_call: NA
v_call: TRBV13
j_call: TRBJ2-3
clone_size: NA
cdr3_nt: TGTGCCAGCAGCATCGGGACAGATACGCAGTATTTT
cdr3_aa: CASSIGTDTQYF

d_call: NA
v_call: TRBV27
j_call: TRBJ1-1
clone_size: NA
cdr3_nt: TGTGCCAGCATTCTTCGTGGGTTAAACACTGAAGCTTTCTTT
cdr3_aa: CASILRGLNTEAFF

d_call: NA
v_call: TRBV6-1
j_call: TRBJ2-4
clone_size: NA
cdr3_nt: TGTGCCAGCAGTGAAGCGTGGGGTGTCAACATTCAGTACTTC
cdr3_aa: CASSEAWGVNIQYF